This TCR beta chain was obtained from a study of identical twins. Study results and caveats: Twins shared out-of-frame alpha sequences with excess low generation probability.

In TCRdb, the 5' RACE reads were re-called with MiXCR into one record per CDR3 protein. The sample consists of about 200,000 distinct CDR3 sequences, around 15% of them appearing once. As for this clonotype: What it binds is unknown.

These data also featured in a second study, about T cells expressing NK-cell markers. That report notes: Among eight sequenced donors, seven carried HCMV seropositivity while one was seronegative. Topping the CD3+CD56-NKG2C+ fraction as well were these clonotypes, in a handful of donors.

Source material: CD8+ T cells sorted from blood. The source of this sequence is a woman between 18 and 29 years old in good health.

CDR3 nucleotides: TGCAGCGGGACAGGGGAGAGCTCCTATAATTCACCCCTCCACTTT. It encodes CSGTGESSYNSPLHF. The rearrangement uses TRBV29-1 and TRBJ1-6; 9 bases line up with TRBD1. CDR1 is SQVTM, CDR2 ANQGSEA, per germline. This CDR3 comprises 15 residues. V gave up 7 bases and J gave up 0 bases; unmatched junction bases: 4.